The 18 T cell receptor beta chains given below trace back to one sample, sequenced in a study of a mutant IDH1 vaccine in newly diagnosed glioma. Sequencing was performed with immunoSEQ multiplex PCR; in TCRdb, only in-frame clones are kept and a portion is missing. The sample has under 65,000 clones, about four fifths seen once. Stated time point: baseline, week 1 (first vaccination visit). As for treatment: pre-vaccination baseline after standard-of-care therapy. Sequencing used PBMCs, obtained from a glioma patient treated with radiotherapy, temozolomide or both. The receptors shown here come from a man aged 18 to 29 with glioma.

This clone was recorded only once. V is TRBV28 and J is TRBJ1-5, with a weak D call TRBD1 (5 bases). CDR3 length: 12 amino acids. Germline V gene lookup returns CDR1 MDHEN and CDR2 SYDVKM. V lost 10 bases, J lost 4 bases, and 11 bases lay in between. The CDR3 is CATGTLNQPQHF. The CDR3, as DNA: TGTGCCACAGGGACCCTAAATCAGCCCCAGCATTTT.

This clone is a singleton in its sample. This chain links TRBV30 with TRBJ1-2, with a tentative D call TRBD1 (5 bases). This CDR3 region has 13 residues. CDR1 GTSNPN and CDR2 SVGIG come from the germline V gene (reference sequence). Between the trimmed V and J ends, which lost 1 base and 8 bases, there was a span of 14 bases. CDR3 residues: CAWSGDLGTGYTF. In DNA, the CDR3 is TGTGCCTGGAGTGGGGACCTTGGAACAGGCTACACCTTC.

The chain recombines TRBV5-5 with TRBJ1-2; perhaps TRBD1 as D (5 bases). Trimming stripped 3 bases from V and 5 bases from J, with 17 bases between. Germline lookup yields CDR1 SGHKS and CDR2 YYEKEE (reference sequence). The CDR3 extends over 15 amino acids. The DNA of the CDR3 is TGTGCCAGCAGCTCCGGGACCCTAGGGCTATATGGCTACACCTTC. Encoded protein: CASSSGTLGLYGYTF.

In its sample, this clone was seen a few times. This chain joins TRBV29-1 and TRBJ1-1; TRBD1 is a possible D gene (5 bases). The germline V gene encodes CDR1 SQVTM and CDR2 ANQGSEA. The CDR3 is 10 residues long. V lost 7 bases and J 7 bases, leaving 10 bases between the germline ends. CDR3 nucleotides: TGCAGCGCCTCTGACAGTGAAGCTTTCTTT. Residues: CSASDSEAFF. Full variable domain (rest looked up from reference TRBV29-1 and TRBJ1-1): SAVISQKPSRDICQRGTSLTIQCQVDSQVTMMFWYRQQPGQSLTLIATANQGSEATYESGFVIDKFPISRPNLTFSTLTVSNMSPEDSSIYLCSASDSEAFFGQGTRLTVV.

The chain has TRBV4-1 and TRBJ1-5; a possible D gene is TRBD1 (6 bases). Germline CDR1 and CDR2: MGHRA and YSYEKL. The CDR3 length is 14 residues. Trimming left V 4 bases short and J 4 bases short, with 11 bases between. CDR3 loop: CASSPTGRNQPQHF. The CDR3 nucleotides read TGCGCCAGCAGCCCCACAGGGCGGAATCAGCCCCAGCATTTT.

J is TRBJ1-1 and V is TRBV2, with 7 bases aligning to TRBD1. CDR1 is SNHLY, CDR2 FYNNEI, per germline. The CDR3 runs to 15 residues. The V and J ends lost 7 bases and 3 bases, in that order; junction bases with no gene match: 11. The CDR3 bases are TGTGCCAGCACCCAGGGGGGGGTGGTTTACACTGAAGCTTTCTTT. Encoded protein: CASTQGGVVYTEAFF.

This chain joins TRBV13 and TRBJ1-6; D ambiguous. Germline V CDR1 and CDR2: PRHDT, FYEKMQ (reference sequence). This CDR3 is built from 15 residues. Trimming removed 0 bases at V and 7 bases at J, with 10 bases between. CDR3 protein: CASSLGQKQNSPLHF. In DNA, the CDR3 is TGTGCCAGCAGCTTAGGACAGAAACAGAATTCACCCCTCCACTTT.

The CDR3 region is CASSRSNYGEGYTF. The CDR3 bases are TGCGCCAGCAGCCGTTCCAATTACGGTGAGGGCTACACCTTC. The genes are TRBV4-3 and TRBJ1-2; no firm D call. Deletions cut 4 bases from V and 8 bases from J, with 17 bases between. The CDR3 has 14 residues. Germline V gene data show CDR1 as LGHNA and CDR2 as YSLEER.

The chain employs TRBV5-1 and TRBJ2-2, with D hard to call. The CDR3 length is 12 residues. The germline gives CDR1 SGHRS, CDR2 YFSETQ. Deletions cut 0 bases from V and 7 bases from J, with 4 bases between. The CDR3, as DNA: TGCGCCAGCAGCTTGGCGAACGGGGAGCTGTTTTTT. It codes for CASSLANGELFF. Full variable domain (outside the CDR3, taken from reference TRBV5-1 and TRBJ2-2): KAGVTQTPRYLIKTRGQQVTLSCSPISGHRSVSWYQQTPGQGLQFLFEYFSETQRNKGNFPGRFSGRQFSNSRSEMNVSTLELGDSALYLCASSLANGELFFGEGSRLTVL.

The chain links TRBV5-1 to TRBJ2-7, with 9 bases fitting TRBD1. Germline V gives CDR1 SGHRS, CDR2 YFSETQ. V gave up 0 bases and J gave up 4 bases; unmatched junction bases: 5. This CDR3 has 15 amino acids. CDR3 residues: CASSLVGGQGYEQYF. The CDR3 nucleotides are TGCGCCAGCAGCTTGGTAGGGGGACAGGGATACGAGCAGTACTTC.

This chain's CDR3 is CASSRRQGSDEKLFF. The CDR3 DNA reads TGTGCCAGCAGCCGCAGACAGGGATCAGATGAAAAACTGTTTTTT. This chain links TRBV7-9 with TRBJ1-4; 7 nucleotides align to TRBD1. Trimming cost V 5 bases and J 6 bases; bases outside gene matches: 9. CDR1 is SEHNR and CDR2 is FQNEAQ in the germline V gene (reference sequence). CDR3 size: 15 residues. Using reference TRBV7-9 and TRBJ1-4 for the parts outside the CDR3, the full variable domain is DTGVSQNPRHKITKRGQNVTFRCDPISEHNRLYWYRQTLGQGPEFLTYFQNEAQLEKSRLLSDRFSAERPKGSFSTLEIQRTEQGDSAMYLCASSRRQGSDEKLFFGSGTQLSVL.

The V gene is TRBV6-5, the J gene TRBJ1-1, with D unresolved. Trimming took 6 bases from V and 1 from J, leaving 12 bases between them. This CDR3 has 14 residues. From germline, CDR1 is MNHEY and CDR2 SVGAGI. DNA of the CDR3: TGTGCCAGCAGCCGCCCAGGTTCGAACACTGAAGCTTTCTTT. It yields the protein CASSRPGSNTEAFF.

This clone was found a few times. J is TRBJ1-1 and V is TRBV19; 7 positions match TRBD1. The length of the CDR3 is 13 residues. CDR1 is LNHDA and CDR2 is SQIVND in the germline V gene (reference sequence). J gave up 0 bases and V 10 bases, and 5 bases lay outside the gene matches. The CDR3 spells CAIGGSMNTEAFF. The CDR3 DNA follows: TGTGCCATAGGGGGCTCTATGAACACTGAAGCTTTCTTT.

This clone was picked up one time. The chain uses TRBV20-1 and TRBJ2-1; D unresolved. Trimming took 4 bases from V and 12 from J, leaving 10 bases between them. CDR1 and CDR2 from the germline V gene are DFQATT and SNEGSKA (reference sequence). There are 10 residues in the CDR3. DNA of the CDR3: TGCAGTGCTACCGGATCTGGGCAGTTCTTC. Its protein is CSATGSGQFF.

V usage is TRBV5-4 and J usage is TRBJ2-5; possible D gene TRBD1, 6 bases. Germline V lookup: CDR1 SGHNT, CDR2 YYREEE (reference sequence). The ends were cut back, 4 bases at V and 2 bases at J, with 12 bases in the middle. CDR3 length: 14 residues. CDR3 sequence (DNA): TGTGCCAGCAGCCCCCCCGGACAGCAAGAGACCCAGTACTTC. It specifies CASSPPGQQETQYF.

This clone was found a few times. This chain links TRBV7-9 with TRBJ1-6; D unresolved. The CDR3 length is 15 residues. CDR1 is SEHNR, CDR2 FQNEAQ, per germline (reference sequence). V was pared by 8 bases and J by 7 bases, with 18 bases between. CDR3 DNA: TGTGCCAGCGGGTTGGGTCGAGGAAACAATTCACCCCTCCACTTT. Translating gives CASGLGRGNNSPLHF.

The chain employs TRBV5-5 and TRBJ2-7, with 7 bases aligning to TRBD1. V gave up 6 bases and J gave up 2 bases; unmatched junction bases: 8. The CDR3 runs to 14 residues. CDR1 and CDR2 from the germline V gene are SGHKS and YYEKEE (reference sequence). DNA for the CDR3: TGTGCCAGCAACCCGGGACAGCCTACCTACGAGCAGTACTTC. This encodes CASNPGQPTYEQYF.

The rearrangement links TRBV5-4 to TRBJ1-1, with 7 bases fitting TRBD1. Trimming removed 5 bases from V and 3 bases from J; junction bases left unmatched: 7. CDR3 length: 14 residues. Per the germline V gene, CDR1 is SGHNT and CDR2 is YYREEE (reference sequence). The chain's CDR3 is CASRTRDSYTEAFF. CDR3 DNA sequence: TGTGCCAGCAGGACACGGGACAGTTACACTGAAGCTTTCTTT.